This T cell receptor (beta chain) was observed in a study of neoadjuvant anti-PD-1 for oral cavity cancer. The wider study: Patients without progression received a fourth nivolumab dose around day 43, then surgical resection on days 50-56.

Assay used: immunoSEQ multiplex PCR; TCRdb lists only in-frame clones, some missing. The sample lists about 12,000 clones; 60% to 85% were seen once. Time point specified: after neoadjuvant nivolumab, at surgical resection. Patients were newly diagnosed with stage II-IVA oral cavity squamous cell carcinoma without prior systemic or radiation treatment. This clone appeared once. This CDR3 is built from 15 residues. V was trimmed by 6 bases and J by 0 bases, leaving 12 bases between them. Germline loops: CDR1 SNHLY, CDR2 FYNNEI. The receptor was derived from a person aged 35-80 years with oral cavity squamous cell carcinoma. The sample consisted of PBMCs, taken after nivolumab (anti-PD-1) treatment. The chain has TRBV2 and TRBJ2-1, with D unresolved. The CDR3 nucleotides are TGTGCCAGCAGGGTTCTTGGCGCCTCCTACAATGAGCAGTTCTTC. Translated: CASRVLGASYNEQFF.